These 20 T cell receptor beta chains originate from one sample sequenced in a study of shared clonotypes between healthy human individuals (dated by TCRdb to 2018 to 2021). The library was built by means of the immunoSEQ multiplex PCR assay. This is the immuneACCESS table as TCRdb keeps it, with only in-frame sequences that have V and J called. A part of the clones is gone; compared with another copy, unresolved V genes explain less than half, and the rest is unexplained. The sample table records about 1.5 million clones; roughly 97% of these occur just once. 0.95% to 1.5% of the sample is held by the ten biggest clonotypes. Sequencing input: naive CD4+ T cells sorted from blood. Reading the label with the study, this specimen's cell subset or site is: CD45RA+ positively selected. The receptor set was obtained from a man aged 30-40 years in good health.

Regarding this clone: The junction shows a germline mismatch at one end, possibly a read error. This chain joins TRBV5-1 and TRBJ2-1, with 11 bases aligning to TRBD2. The CDR3 contains 12 residues. From germline, CDR1 is SGHRS and CDR2 YFSETQ. In DNA, the CDR3 is TGCGCCAGCGTTAATAGCGGGAGGGCCAAGGTCTTC. Its protein product is CASVNSGRAKVF.

The chain joins TRBV5-1 to TRBJ2-5, with TRBD2 matching over 16 bases. J lost 4 bases, V lost 4 bases, and 13 bases had no gene match. The germline CDR1 and CDR2 sequences are SGHRS and YFSETQ. The CDR3 extends over 19 amino acids. The DNA for the CDR3 is TGCGCCAGCAGCCTAGACCCGGGACTAGCGGGAGGGATGGGAGAGACCCAGTACTTC. Protein: CASSLDPGLAGGMGETQYF. Supplemented by reference TRBV5-1 and TRBJ2-5, the full variable domain reads KAGVTQTPRYLIKTRGQQVTLSCSPISGHRSVSWYQQTPGQGLQFLFEYFSETQRNKGNFPGRFSGRQFSNSRSEMNVSTLELGDSALYLCASSLDPGLAGGMGETQYFGPGTRLLVL.

The chain joins TRBV11-2 to TRBJ2-7, with D tentatively TRBD1 (5 bases). Germline V gives CDR1 SGHAT, CDR2 FQNNGV. The V end was cut by 4 bases, the J end by 4 bases, with 14 bases between. The CDR3 contains 14 residues. CDR3 sequence reads: CASSSRLRTYEQYF. In nucleotides, the CDR3 is TGTGCCAGCAGCTCGAGACTCCGGACATACGAGCAGTACTTC. Supplemented by reference TRBV11-2 and TRBJ2-7, the full variable domain reads EAGVAQSPRYKIIEKRQSVAFWCNPISGHATLYWYQQILGQGPKLLIQFQNNGVVDDSQLPKDRFSAERLKGVDSTLKIQPAKLEDSAVYLCASSSRLRTYEQYFGPGTRLTVT.

The rearrangement links TRBV18 to TRBJ2-1; 10 bases are shared with TRBD2. Losses at the gene ends were 0 bases for V and 9 bases for J; bases not matched to a gene: 11. This CDR3 has 17 amino acids. Germline CDR1 reads KGHSH; CDR2 reads LQKENI. CDR3 protein: CASSPPLELAGDSEQFF. DNA for the CDR3: TGTGCCAGCTCACCACCGTTAGAGCTAGCGGGAGACAGTGAGCAGTTCTTC.

V is TRBV5-1 and J is TRBJ1-1; D remains ambiguous. Trimming stripped 0 bases from V and 4 bases from J, with 10 bases between. From germline, CDR1 is SGHRS and CDR2 YFSETQ. The CDR3 extends over 14 amino acids. The CDR3, as DNA: TGCGCCAGCAGCTTGGAAATGGGTCCCACTGAAGCTTTCTTT. Protein: CASSLEMGPTEAFF.

The chain is built from TRBV15 and TRBJ2-5, with 7 bases that match TRBD1. The CDR3 runs to 15 residues. Losses at the gene ends were 4 bases for V and 0 bases for J; bases not matched to a gene: 5. Per germline, CDR1 LNHNV and CDR2 YYDKDF (reference sequence). CDR3 loop: CATSKTGAYQETQYF. For the CDR3, the DNA is TGTGCCACCAGCAAAACAGGGGCCTACCAAGAGACCCAGTACTTC.

This clone is a singleton in its sample. The chain uses TRBV5-1 and TRBJ2-1; D possibly corresponds to TRBD1 (6 bases). The CDR3 loop spans 14 amino acids. V was clipped by 0 bases and J by 8 bases, with 12 bases between them. From germline, CDR1 is SGHRS and CDR2 YFSETQ. CDR3 protein: CASSLAEQGYEQFF. DNA for the CDR3: TGCGCCAGCAGCTTGGCGGAGCAGGGGTATGAGCAGTTCTTC.

This clone appeared a single time. V gene TRBV2 combines with J gene TRBJ1-5, with 9 bases lining up with TRBD1. There are 14 residues in the CDR3. V was pared by 4 bases and J by 7 bases, with 5 bases of the junction left unmatched. The germline V gene has CDR1 SNHLY and CDR2 FYNNEI. CDR3 nucleotide sequence: TGTGCCAGCAGTGGGACAGGGGAACACCAGCCCCAGCATTTT. Amino acid sequence: CASSGTGEHQPQHF. The full variable domain, its missing parts supplied by reference TRBV2 and TRBJ1-5, is EPEVTQTPSHQVTQMGQEVILRCVPISNHLYFYWYRQILGQKVEFLVSFYNNEISEKSEIFDDQFSVERPDGSNFTLKIRSTKLEDSAMYFCASSGTGEHQPQHFGDGTRLSIL.

The chain uses TRBV15 and TRBJ2-1; unclear D gene. Germline loops: CDR1 LNHNV, CDR2 YYDKDF (reference sequence). Deletions cut 0 bases from V and 4 bases from J, with 13 bases between. The CDR3 loop spans 16 amino acids. CDR3 sequence reads: CATSRDQKRTYNEQFF. In DNA, the CDR3 is TGTGCCACCAGCAGAGATCAGAAGCGTACATACAATGAGCAGTTCTTC.

The V and J genes are TRBV10-3 and TRBJ1-4; D call uncertain. Germline CDR1 reads ENHRY; CDR2 reads SYGVKD. V shed 7 bases and J shed 6 bases, with 12 bases lying between them. This CDR3 spans 13 amino acids. CDR3 loop: CAITPREDEKLFF. Written as DNA, the CDR3 is TGTGCCATCACCCCAAGGGAGGATGAAAAACTGTTTTTT.

This clone appeared once. This chain uses TRBV6-1 with TRBJ2-1; 8 bases line up with TRBD2. CDR1 is MNHNS, CDR2 SASEGT, per germline. V lost 4 bases, J lost 3 bases, and 5 bases stayed unmatched. The CDR3 consists of 15 residues. CDR3 DNA sequence: TGTGCCAGCAGTGTAATCGGGACTAGCTACAATGAGCAGTTCTTC. Its protein is CASSVIGTSYNEQFF.

J is TRBJ2-1 and V is TRBV5-6, with D perhaps TRBD1 (5 bases). Trimming pared 5 bases from V and 1 base from J, leaving 16 bases between. This CDR3 spans 16 amino acids. Germline CDR1 reads SGHDT; CDR2 reads YYEEEE. The CDR3 nucleotides read TGTGCCAGCAGTTTTCAACAGGAACTGTCCTACAATGAGCAGTTCTTC. It specifies CASSFQQELSYNEQFF.

The V call is TRBV5-4, the J call TRBJ2-2, with 12 bases that match TRBD2. This CDR3 has 15 residues. CDR1 is SGHNT and CDR2 is YYREEE in the germline V gene (reference sequence). Unmatched junction bases numbered 6, after V lost 4 bases and J lost 8 bases. The CDR3 DNA reads as TGTGCCAGCAGCACTGGACTAGCGGGACTAGGGGAGCTGTTTTTT. It translates to CASSTGLAGLGELFF.

The chain links TRBV30 to TRBJ1-5; unclear D gene. V was trimmed by 2 bases and J by 2 bases, leaving 13 bases between them. The CDR3 totals 15 residues. Looked up from germline, CDR1 is GTSNPN and CDR2 is SVGIG (reference sequence). CDR3 in DNA: TGTGCCTGGAGTTCTCGGGGTAGGGGCAATCAGCCCCAGCATTTT. This sequence encodes CAWSSRGRGNQPQHF.

This clone appeared once. The chain uses TRBV5-6 and TRBJ2-5; weak D call: TRBD1 (5 bases). Per the germline V gene, CDR1 is SGHDT and CDR2 is YYEEEE. The CDR3 contains 15 residues. V lost 3 bases and J lost 2, with 14 bases in between. CDR3 amino acids: CASSSAGAAQETQYF. The CDR3 DNA follows: TGTGCCAGCAGCTCGGCTGGGGCAGCACAAGAGACCCAGTACTTC.

This clone came up once. This chain links TRBV4-3 with TRBJ2-1; possible D gene TRBD2, 5 bases. There are 17 residues in the CDR3. Germline V gene data show CDR1 as LGHNA and CDR2 as YSLEER. V dropped 1 base and J dropped 4 bases, with 17 bases sitting between them. The DNA of the CDR3 is TGCGCCAGCAGCCAAGGCCTTCGAGCGGCCAAGTACAATGAGCAGTTCTTC. Translation: CASSQGLRAAKYNEQFF.

This chain joins TRBV7-3 and TRBJ2-7, with unresolved D. Germline values: CDR1 SGHTA, CDR2 FQGTGA. V lost 5 bases and J lost 7, with 21 bases in between. The CDR3 covers 15 residues. The CDR3 sequence: CASSQALYLPWEQYF. CDR3 bases: TGTGCCAGCAGCCAGGCCCTGTATCTGCCGTGGGAGCAGTACTTC.

The V and J genes are TRBV4-1 and TRBJ1-4; 8 nucleotides match TRBD1. Trimming cost V 3 bases and J 5 bases; bases outside gene matches: 8. The CDR3 is made up of 16 amino acids. Germline CDR1 and CDR2: MGHRA and YSYEKL. DNA for the CDR3: TGCGCCAGCAGCCAGTTGAACCGGGACAGGAATGAAAAACTGTTTTTT. Its translation is CASSQLNRDRNEKLFF.

The gene calls are TRBV2 and TRBJ1-1; no clear D gene. The CDR3 has 14 residues. V lost 3 bases, J lost 0 bases, and 8 bases lay in between. Germline assignment: CDR1 SNHLY and CDR2 FYNNEI. CDR3 coding DNA: TGTGCCAGCAGTGAGGAGATAATGAACACTGAAGCTTTCTTT. This gives the protein CASSEEIMNTEAFF. The full variable domain, in which reference TRBV2 and TRBJ1-1 provide the parts outside the CDR3, is EPEVTQTPSHQVTQMGQEVILRCVPISNHLYFYWYRQILGQKVEFLVSFYNNEISEKSEIFDDQFSVERPDGSNFTLKIRSTKLEDSAMYFCASSEEIMNTEAFFGQGTRLTVV.

This chain joins TRBV9 and TRBJ1-5; D remains ambiguous. This CDR3 is built from 15 residues. Per the germline V gene, CDR1 is SGDLS and CDR2 is YYNGEE. The V end was cut by 2 bases, the J end by 0 bases, with 9 bases between. CDR3 sequence (DNA): TGTGCCAGCAGCGTCAGTGCATATAGCAATCAGCCCCAGCATTTT. Translating it yields CASSVSAYSNQPQHF.